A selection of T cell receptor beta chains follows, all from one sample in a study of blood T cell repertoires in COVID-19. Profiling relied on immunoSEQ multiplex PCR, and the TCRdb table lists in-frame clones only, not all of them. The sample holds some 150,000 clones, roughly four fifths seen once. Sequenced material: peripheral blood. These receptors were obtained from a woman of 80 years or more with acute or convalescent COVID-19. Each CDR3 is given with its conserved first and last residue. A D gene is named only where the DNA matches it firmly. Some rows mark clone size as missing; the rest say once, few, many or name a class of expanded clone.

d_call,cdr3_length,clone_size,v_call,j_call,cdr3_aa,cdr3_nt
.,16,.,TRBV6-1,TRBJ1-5,CASSEALAGSGQPQHF,TGTGCCAGCAGTGAAGCGCTTGCAGGGTCCGGTCAGCCCCAGCATTTT
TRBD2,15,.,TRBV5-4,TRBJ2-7,CASSLGAGASYEQYF,TGTGCCAGCAGCTTGGGAGCGGGGGCTTCCTACGAGCAGTACTTC
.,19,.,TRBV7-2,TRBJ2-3,CASSLARLGAQSSTDTQYF,TGTGCCAGCAGCTTAGCGAGGTTGGGGGCCCAATCCAGCACAGATACGCAGTATTTT
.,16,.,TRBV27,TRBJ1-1,CASRSTPPQKNTEAFF,TGTGCCAGCAGGTCTACGCCACCTCAAAAAAACACTGAAGCTTTCTTT
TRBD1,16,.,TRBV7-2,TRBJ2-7,CASSLAPPGQGTKQYF,TGTGCCAGCAGCTTAGCGCCACCGGGACAGGGGACGAAGCAGTACTTC
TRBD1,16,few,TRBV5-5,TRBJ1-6,CASNPGQGKYNSPLHF,TGTGCCAGCAACCCGGGACAGGGAAAGTATAATTCACCCCTCCACTTT
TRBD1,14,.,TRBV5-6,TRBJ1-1,CASSHNRGRKETHF,TGTGCCAGCAGCCACAACAGGGGGCGTAAAGAAACTCATTTT
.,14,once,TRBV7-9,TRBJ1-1,CASSLDSSSAEAFF,TGTGCCAGCAGCTTAGACAGCAGTTCGGCTGAAGCTTTCTTT
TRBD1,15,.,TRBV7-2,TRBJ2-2,CASKKNRGSAGELFF,TGTGCCAGCAAAAAGAACAGGGGATCAGCCGGGGAGCTGTTTTTT
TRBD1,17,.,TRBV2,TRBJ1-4,CASSSTGGPATNEKLFF,TGTGCCAGCAGTTCAACAGGGGGTCCCGCAACTAATGAAAAACTGTTTTTT
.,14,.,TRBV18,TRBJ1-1,CASSPLTKNTEAFF,TGTGCCAGCTCACCACTAACTAAGAACACTGAAGCTTTCTTT
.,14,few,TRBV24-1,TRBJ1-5,CATSDSSGNQPQHF,TGTGCCACCAGTGATTCCAGCGGCAATCAGCCCCAGCATTTT
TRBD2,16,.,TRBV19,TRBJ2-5,CASSLLGRGGQETQYF,TGTGCCAGTAGCCTCCTTGGGCGGGGGGGCCAGGAGACCCAGTACTTC
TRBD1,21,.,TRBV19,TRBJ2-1,CASSKMTRGAAGTGMYNEQFF,TGTGCCAGTAGTAAAATGACGAGGGGGGCCGCCGGGACAGGAATGTACAATGAGCAGTTCTTC
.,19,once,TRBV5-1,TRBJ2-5,CASSLGIGRTDRRSETQYF,TGCGCCAGCAGCTTGGGAATAGGAAGGACGGACAGACGCTCTGAGACCCAGTACTTC
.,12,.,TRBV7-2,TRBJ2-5,CASSLDRETQYF,TGTGCCAGCAGCTTAGATCGAGAGACCCAGTACTTC
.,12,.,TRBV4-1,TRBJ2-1,CASSQTGYEQFF,TGCGCCAGCAGCCAAACAGGGTATGAGCAGTTCTTC
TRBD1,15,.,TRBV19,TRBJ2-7,CASSPRTGGTYEQYF,TGTGCCAGTAGTCCCCGGACAGGGGGAACCTACGAGCAGTACTTC
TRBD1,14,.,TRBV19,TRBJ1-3,CASGLTGQGNTIYF,TGTGCCAGCGGATTGACCGGACAGGGGAACACCATATATTTT
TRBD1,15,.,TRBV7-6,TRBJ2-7,CASSLARGTGTLQYF,TGTGCCAGCAGCTTAGCGCGGGGGACAGGGACGTTGCAGTACTTC
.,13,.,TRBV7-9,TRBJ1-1,CASSLPGAREAFF,TGTGCCAGCAGCTTACCGGGAGCACGGGAAGCTTTCTTT
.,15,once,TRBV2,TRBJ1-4,CASTKGGTYNEKLFF,TGTGCCAGCACCAAAGGAGGGACTTATAATGAAAAACTGTTTTTT
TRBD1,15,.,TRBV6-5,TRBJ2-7,CASSGRDRISYEQYF,TGTGCCAGCAGCGGTCGGGACAGGATCTCCTACGAGCAGTACTTC
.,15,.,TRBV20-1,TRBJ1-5,CSASRGKYSNQPQHF,TGCAGTGCTAGTCGAGGAAAATATAGCAATCAGCCCCAGCATTTT
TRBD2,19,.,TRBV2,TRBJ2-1,CASSDRTGQEAGDYNEQFF,TGTGCCAGCAGTGACCGAACAGGTCAAGAAGCGGGGGACTACAATGAGCAGTTCTTC
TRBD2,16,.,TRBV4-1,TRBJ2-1,CASSFLAAQPYNEQFF,TGCGCCAGCAGCTTTCTAGCGGCGCAACCCTACAATGAGCAGTTCTTC